Described below is a single T cell receptor (beta chain) sequence and its context. This CDR3 comprises 15 residues. The V end lost 1 base, the J end lost 1 base, and 12 bases lay between the germline ends. Germline lookup yields CDR1 SGHDT and CDR2 YYEEEE. Original processing notes: For nucleated cells, counts were estimated from reference gene primer amplification. The table came from immunoSEQ multiplex PCR; TCRdb's copy has only in-frame clones and leaves some out. D and trimming were read from the DNA, whereas the V and J calls and clone size are those reported in that table. The sample contains 130,000 or so clones, approximately 77% of which appear only once. The data were obtained in a study of blood T cell repertoires in COVID-19. Across the whole study: Some COVID-19 samples were acute and others convalescent; all came from the United States, Italy and Spain. T cells, B-cell-depleted T cells, or PBMCs provided the cDNA or gDNA that served as material.

Sequences were obtained from peripheral blood. This clonotype was obtained from a man older than 75 with acute or convalescent COVID-19. The chain links TRBV5-6 to TRBJ2-7; weak D call: TRBD1 (6 bases). The DNA of the CDR3 is TGTGCCAGCAGCTTGTTGGGGGCTAGTTCCTACGAGCAGTACTTC. It yields the protein CASSLLGASSYEQYF.